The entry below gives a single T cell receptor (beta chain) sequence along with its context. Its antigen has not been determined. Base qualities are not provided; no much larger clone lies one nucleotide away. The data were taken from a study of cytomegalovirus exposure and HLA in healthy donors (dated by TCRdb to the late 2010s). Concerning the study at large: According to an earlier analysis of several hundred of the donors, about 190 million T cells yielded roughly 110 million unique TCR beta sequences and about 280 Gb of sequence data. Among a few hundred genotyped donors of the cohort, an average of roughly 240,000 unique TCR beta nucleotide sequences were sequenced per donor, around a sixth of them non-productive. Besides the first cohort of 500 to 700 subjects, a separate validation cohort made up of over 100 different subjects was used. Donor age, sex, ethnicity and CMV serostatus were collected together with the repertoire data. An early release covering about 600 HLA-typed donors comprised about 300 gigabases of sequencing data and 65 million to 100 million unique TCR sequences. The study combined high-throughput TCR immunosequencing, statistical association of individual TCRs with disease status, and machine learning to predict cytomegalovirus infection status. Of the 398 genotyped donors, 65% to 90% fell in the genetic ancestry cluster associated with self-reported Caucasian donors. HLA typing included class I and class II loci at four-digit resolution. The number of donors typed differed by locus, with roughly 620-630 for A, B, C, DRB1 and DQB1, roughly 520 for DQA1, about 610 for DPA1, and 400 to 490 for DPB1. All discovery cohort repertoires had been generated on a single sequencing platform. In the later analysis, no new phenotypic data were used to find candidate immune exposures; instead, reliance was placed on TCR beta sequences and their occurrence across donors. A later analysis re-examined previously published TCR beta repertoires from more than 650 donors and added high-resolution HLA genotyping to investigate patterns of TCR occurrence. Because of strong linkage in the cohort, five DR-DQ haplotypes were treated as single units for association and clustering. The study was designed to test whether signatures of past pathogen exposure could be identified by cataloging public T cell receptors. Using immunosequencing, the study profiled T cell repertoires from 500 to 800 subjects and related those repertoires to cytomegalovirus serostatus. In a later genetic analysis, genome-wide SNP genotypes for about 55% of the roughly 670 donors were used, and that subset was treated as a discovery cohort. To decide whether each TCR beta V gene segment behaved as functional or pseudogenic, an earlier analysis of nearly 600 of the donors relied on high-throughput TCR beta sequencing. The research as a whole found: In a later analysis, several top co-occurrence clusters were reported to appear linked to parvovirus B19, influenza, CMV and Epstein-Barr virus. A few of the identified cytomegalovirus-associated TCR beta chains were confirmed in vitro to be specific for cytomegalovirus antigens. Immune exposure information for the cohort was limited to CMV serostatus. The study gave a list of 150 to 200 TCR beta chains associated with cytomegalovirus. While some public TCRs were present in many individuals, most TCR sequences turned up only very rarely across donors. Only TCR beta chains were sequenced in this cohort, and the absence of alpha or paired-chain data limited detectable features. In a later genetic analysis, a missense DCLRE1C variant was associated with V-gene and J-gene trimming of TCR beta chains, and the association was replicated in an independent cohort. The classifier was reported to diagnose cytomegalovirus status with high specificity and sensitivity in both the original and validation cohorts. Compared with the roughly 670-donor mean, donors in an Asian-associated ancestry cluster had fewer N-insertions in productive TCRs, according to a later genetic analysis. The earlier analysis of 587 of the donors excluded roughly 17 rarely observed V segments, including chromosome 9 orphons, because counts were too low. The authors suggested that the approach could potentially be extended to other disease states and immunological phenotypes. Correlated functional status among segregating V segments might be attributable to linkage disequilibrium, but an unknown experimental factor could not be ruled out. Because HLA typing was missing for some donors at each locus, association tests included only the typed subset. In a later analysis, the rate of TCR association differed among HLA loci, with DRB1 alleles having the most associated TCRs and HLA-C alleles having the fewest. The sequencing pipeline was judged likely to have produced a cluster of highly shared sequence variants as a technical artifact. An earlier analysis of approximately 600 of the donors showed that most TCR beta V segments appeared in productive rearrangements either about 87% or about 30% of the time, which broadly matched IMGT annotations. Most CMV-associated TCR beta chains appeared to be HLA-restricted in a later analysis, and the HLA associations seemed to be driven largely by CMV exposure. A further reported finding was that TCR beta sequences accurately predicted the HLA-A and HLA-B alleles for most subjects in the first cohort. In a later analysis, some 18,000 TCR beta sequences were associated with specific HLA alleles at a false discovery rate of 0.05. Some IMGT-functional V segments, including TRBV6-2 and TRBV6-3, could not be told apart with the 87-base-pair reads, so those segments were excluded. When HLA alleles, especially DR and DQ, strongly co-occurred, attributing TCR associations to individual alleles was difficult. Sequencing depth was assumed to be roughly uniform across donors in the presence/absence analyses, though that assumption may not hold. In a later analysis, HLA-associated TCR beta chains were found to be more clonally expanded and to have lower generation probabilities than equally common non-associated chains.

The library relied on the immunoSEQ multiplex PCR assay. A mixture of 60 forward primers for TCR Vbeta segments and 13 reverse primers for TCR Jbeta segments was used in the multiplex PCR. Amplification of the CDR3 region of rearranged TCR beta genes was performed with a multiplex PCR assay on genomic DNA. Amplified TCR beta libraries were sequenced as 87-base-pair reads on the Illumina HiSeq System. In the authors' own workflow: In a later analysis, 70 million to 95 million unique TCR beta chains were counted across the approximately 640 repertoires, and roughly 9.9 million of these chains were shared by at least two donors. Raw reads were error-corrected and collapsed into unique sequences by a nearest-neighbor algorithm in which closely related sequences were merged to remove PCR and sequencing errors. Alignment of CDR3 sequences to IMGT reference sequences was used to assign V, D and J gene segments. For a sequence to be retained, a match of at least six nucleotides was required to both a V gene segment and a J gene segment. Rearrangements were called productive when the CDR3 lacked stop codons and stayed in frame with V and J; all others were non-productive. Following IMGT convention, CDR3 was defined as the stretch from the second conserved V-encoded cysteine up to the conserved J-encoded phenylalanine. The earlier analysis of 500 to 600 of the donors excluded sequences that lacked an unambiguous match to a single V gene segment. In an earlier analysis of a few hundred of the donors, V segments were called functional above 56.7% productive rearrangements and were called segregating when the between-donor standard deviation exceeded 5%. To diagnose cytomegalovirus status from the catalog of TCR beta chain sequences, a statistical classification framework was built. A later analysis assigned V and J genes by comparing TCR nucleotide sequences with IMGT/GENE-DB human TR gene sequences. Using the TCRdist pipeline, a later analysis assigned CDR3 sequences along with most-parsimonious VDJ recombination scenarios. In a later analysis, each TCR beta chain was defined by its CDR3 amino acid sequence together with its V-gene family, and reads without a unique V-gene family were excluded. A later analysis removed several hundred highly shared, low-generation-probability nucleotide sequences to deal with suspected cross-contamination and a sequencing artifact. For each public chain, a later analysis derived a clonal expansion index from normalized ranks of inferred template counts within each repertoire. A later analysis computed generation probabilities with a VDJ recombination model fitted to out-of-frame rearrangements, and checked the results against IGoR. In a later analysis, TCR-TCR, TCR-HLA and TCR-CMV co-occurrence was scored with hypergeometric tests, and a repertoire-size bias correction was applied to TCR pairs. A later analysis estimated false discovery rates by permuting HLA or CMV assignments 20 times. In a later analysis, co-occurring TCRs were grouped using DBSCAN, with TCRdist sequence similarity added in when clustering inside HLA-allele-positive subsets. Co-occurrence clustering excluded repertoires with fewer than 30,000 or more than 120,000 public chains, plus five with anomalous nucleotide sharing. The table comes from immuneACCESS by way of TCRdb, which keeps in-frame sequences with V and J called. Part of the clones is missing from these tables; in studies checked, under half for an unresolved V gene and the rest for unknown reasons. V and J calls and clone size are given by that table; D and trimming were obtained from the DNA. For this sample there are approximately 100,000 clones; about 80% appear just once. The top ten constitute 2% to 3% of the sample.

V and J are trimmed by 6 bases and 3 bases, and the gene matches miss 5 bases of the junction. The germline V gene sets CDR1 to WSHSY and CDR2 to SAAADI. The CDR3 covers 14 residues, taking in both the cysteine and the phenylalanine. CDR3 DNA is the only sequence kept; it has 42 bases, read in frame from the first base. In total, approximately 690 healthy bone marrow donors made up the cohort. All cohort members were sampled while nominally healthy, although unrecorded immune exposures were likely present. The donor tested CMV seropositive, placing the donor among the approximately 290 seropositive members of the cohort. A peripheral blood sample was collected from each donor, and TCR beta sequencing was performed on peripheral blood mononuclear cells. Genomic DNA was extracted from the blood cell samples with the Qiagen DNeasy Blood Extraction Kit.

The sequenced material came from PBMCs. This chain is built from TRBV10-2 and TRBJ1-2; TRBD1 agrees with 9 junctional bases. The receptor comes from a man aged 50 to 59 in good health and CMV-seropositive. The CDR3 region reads CASRRDRAYYGYTF. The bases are TGCGCCAGCAGGCGGGACAGGGCTTACTATGGCTACACCTTC.